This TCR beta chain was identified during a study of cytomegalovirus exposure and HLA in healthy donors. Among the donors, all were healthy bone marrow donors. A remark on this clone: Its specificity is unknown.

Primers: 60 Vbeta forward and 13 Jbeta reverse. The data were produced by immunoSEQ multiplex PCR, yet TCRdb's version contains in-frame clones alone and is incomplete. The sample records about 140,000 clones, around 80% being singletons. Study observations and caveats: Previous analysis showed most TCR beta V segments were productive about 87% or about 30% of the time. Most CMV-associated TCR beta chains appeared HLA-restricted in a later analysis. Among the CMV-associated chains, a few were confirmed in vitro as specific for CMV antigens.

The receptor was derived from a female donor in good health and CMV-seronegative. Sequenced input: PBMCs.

CDR3 in DNA: TGTGCCAGCAGCTTGACTAGCGGCAAAGAGACCCAGTACTTC. Protein: CASSLTSGKETQYF. The rearrangement joins TRBV11-2 to TRBJ2-5; 9 positions match TRBD2. Germline V lookup: CDR1 SGHAT, CDR2 FQNNGV. CDR3 length: 14 amino acids. J lost 3 bases, V lost 3 bases, and 2 bases had no gene match.